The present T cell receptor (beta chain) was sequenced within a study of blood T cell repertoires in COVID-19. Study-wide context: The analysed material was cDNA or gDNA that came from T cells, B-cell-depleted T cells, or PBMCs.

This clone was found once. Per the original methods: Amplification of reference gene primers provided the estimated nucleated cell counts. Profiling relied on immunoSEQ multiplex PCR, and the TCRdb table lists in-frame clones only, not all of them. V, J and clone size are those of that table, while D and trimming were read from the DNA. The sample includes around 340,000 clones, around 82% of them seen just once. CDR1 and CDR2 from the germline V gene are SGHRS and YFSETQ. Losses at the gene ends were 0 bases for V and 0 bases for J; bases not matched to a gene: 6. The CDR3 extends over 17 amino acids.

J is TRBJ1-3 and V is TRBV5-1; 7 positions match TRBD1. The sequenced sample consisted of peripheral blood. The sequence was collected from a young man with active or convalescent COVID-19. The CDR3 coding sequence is TGCGCCAGCAGCTTGGGACAGGGCTTATCCTCTGGAAACACCATATATTTT. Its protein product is CASSLGQGLSSGNTIYF.